What follows is one T cell receptor (beta chain) and its context. Using RNA transcripts as the source, TCR beta CDR3 regions were amplified. Initially, a first-round RT-PCR of the TCR CDR3 employed the HTBI primer set. TCRdb analysed the multiplex PCR reads with MiXCR anew, one entry per CDR3 protein. The sample shows over 700,000 distinct CDR3 sequences, 35% of them seen only once. These data belong to a study of T cells in Graves' hyperthyroidism and ophthalmopathy. This sequence originates from a middle-aged woman with Graves' hyperthyroidism. The sequenced material came from blood.

Here the CDR3 reads CASSLLSGQNTEAFF. The CDR3 DNA sequence: TGTGCCAGCAGCTTGCTCTCCGGACAGAACACTGAAGCTTTCTTT. The chain links TRBV7-9 to TRBJ1-1; TRBD1 might be the D (5 bases). Trimming pared 3 bases from V and 1 base from J, leaving 12 bases between. Germline-derived CDR1 and CDR2 are SEHNR and FQNEAQ (reference sequence). The CDR3 covers 15 residues. Together with reference TRBV7-9 and TRBJ1-1, the CDR3 gives the full variable domain: DTGVSQNPRHKITKRGQNVTFRCDPISEHNRLYWYRQTLGQGPEFLTYFQNEAQLEKSRLLSDRFSAERPKGSFSTLEIQRTEQGDSAMYLCASSLLSGQNTEAFFGQGTRLTVV.